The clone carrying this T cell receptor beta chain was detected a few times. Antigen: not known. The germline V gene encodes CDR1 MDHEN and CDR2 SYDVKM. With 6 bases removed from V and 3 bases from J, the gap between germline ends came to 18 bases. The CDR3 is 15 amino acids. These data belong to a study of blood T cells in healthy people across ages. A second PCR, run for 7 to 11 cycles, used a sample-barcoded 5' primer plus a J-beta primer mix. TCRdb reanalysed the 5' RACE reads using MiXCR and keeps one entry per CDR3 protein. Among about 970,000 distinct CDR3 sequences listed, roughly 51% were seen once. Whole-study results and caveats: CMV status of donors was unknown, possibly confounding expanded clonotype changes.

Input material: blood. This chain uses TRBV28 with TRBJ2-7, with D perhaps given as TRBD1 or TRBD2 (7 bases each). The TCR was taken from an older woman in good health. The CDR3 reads CASRERQGGFYEQYF. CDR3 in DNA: TGTGCCAGCAGGGAAAGACAGGGAGGGTTCTACGAGCAGTACTTC.